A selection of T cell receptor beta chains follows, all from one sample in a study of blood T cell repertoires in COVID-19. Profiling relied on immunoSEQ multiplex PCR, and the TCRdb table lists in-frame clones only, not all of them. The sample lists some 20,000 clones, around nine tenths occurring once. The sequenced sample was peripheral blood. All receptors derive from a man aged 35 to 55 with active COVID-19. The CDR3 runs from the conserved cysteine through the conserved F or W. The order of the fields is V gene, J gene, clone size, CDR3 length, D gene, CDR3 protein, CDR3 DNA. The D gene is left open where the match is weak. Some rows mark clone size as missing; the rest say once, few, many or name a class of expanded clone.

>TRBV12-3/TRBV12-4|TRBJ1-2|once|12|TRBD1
CASDRGGYGYTF
TGTGCCAGTGACAGGGGGGGCTATGGCTACACCTTC
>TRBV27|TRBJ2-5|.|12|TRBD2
CASKRGMETQYF
TGTGCCAGCAAGCGGGGAATGGAGACCCAGTACTTC
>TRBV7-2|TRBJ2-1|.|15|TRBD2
CASSSTSGTYNEQFF
TGTGCCAGCAGCTCGACTAGCGGGACCTACAATGAGCAGTTCTTC
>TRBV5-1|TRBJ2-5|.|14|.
CASRGNGSLWTQYF
TGCGCCAGCCGAGGTAATGGCAGTCTGTGGACCCAGTACTTC
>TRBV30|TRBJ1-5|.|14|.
CAWRGPGSLSPQHF
TGTGCCTGGAGGGGCCCAGGAAGTTTATCGCCCCAGCATTTT
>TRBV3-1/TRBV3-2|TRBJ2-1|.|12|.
CASSQVRGEQFF
TGTGCCAGCAGCCAAGTGAGAGGGGAGCAGTTCTTC
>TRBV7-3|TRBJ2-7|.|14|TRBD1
CASSIGTAPYEQYF
TGTGCCAGCAGCATCGGGACAGCGCCCTACGAGCAGTACTTC
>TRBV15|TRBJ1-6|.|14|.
CATSRDFQTGGLNF
TGTGCCACCAGCAGAGATTTTCAGACAGGTGGACTTAACTTT
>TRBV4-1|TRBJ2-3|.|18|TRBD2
CASSQGLAGGSFTDTQYF
TGCGCCAGCAGCCAGGGACTAGCGGGAGGAAGTTTCACAGATACGCAGTATTTT
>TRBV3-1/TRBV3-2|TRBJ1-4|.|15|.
CASSQDRQSNEKLFF
TGTGCCAGCAGCCAAGATCGACAGTCTAATGAAAAACTGTTTTTT
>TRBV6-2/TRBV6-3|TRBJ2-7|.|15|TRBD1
CASSYPGQGAYEQYF
TGTGCCAGCAGTTATCCGGGACAGGGGGCCTACGAGCAGTACTTC
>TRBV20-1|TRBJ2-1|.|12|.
CSASLQRNEQFF
TGCAGTGCTAGTTTACAACGCAATGAGCAGTTCTTC
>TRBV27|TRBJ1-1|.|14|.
CASSLTRWNTEAFF
TGTGCCAGCAGTTTAACGCGGTGGAACACTGAAGCTTTCTTT
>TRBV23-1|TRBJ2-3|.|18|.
CASSQLPRGHSSTDTQYF
TGCGCCAGCAGTCAACTTCCACGAGGACATTCTAGCACAGATACGCAGTATTTT
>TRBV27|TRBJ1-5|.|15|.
CASSLGRTFNQPQHF
TGTGCCAGCAGTTTAGGCAGAACGTTCAATCAGCCCCAGCATTTT
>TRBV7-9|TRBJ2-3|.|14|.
CASSVDTGVDTQYF
TGTGCCAGCAGCGTCGACACGGGGGTTGATACGCAGTATTTT
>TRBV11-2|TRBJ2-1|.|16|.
CASSFGAGEGYNEQFF
TGTGCCAGCAGCTTTGGAGCAGGGGAGGGTTACAATGAGCAGTTCTTC
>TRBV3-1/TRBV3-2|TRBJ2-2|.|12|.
CASSPLAGELFF
TGTGCCAGCAGCCCCCTTGCCGGGGAGCTGTTTTTT
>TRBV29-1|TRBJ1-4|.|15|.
CSVGGNGLANEKLFF
TGCAGCGTTGGAGGGAATGGATTGGCTAATGAAAAACTGTTTTTT
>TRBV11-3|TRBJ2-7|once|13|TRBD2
CASSGRGRSEQYF
TGTGCCAGTTCCGGGCGCGGGAGGAGCGAGCAGTACTTC
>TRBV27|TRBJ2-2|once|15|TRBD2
CASSLTGLDNGELFF
TGTGCCAGCAGTCTAACGGGACTAGATAACGGGGAGCTGTTTTTT
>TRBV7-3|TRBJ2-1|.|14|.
CASSLRDLASEQFF
TGTGCCAGCAGCTTAAGGGATCTAGCGAGTGAGCAGTTCTTC
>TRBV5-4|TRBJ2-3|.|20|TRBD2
CASSFEPGSSGTGRTDTQYF
TGTGCCAGCAGCTTTGAACCTGGGTCTAGCGGGACCGGGAGGACAGATACGCAGTATTTT